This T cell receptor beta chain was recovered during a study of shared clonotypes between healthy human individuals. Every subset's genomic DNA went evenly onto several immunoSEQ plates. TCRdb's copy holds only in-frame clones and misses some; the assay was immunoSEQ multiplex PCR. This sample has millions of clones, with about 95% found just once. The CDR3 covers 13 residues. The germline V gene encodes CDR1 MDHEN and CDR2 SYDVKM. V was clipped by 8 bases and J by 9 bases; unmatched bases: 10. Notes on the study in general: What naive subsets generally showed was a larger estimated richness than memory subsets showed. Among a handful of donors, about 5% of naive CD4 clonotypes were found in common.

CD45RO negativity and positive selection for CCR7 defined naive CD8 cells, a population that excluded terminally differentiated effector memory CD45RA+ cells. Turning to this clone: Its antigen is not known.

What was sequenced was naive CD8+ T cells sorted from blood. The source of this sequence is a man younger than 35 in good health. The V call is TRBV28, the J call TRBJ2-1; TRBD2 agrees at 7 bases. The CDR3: CASRDTSDPEQFF. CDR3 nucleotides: TGTGCCAGCCGAGATACTAGCGATCCTGAGCAGTTCTTC.